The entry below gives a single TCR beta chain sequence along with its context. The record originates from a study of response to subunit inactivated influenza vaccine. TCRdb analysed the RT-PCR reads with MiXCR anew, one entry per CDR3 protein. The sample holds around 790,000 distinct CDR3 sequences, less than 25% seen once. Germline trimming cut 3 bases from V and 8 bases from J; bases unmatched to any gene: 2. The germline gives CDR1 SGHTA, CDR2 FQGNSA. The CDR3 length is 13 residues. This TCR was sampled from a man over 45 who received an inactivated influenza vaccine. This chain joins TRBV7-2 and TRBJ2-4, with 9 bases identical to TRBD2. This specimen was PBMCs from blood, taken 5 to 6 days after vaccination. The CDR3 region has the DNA TGTGCCAGCAGCTTCGGCGGGGGGGACATTCAGTACTTC. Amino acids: CASSFGGGDIQYF.